One and the same sample provided the 16 T cell receptor beta chains below, sequenced in a study of OX40 agonist ivuxolimab in advanced cancers. TCRdb's table, derived via immunoSEQ multiplex PCR, lists solely in-frame clones and lacks some. In the table there are under 15,000 clones, about 75% of which are singletons. Material: CD4+ or CD8+ T cells sorted from blood, obtained in a trial of the OX40 agonist ivuxolimab. The receptors come from an adult with an advanced solid tumor such as melanoma, head and neck, liver or kidney cancer.

This chain joins TRBV5-6 and TRBJ2-5; unclear D gene. Germline CDR1 and CDR2: SGHDT and YYEEEE. V gave up 1 base and J gave up 4 bases, with 2 bases separating them. The CDR3 covers 11 residues. CDR3 region: CASSLTETQYF. The CDR3 coding sequence is TGTGCCAGCAGCTTGACAGAGACCCAGTACTTC.

This clone has just a few counts. V gene TRBV7-8 combines with J gene TRBJ2-3; TRBD2 might be the D (6 bases). Germline V gene sequence: CDR1 SGHVS, CDR2 FQNEAQ. V was shortened by 2 bases and J by 2 bases, with 20 bases between the two germline ends. The CDR3 runs to 18 residues. CDR3: CASSLTSEEGGVTDTQYF. The CDR3 DNA reads as TGTGCCAGCAGCTTAACCTCAGAGGAGGGCGGGGTCACAGATACGCAGTATTTT.

The genes are TRBV7-9 and TRBJ2-7; D gene uncertain. The germline V gene encodes CDR1 SEHNR and CDR2 FQNEAQ (reference sequence). Between the trimmed V and J ends, which lost 1 base and 5 bases, there was a span of 18 bases. The CDR3 sequence is 16 residues long. DNA of the CDR3: TGTGCCAGCAGCTTAGTCTCGGCGCCTACATCCCACGAGCAGTACTTC. It specifies CASSLVSAPTSHEQYF.

This clone was observed once. CDR3 amino acids: CASSSSDSNYGYTF. The DNA for the CDR3 is TGTGCCAGCAGCTCCTCAGACAGCAACTATGGCTACACCTTC. This sequence joins TRBV7-3 and TRBJ1-2, with D maybe TRBD1 (5 bases). CDR1 is SGHTA and CDR2 is FQGTGA in the germline V gene. The CDR3 is made up of 14 amino acids. V was trimmed by 4 bases and J by 2 bases, leaving 11 bases between them. Using reference TRBV7-3 and TRBJ1-2 for the parts outside the CDR3, the full variable domain is GAGVSQTPSNKVTEKGKYVELRCDPISGHTALYWYRQSLGQGPEFLIYFQGTGAADDSGLPNDRFFAVRPEGSVSTLKIQRTERGDSAVYLCASSSSDSNYGYTFGSGTRLTVV.

The V and J genes are TRBV4-1 and TRBJ1-1; D is possibly TRBD1 (5 bases). CDR1 and CDR2 (germline): MGHRA, YSYEKL. This CDR3 contains 15 residues. V was clipped by 0 bases and J by 1 base, with 9 bases between them. This CDR3 is CASSQDEGRNTEAFF. CDR3 DNA: TGCGCCAGCAGCCAAGATGAGGGGAGGAACACTGAAGCTTTCTTT.

By share, this clone counts as medium-sized. CDR3 loop: CASSNEGGNTEAFF. CDR3 in DNA: TGTGCCAGCAGCAACGAGGGGGGGAACACTGAAGCTTTCTTT. This chain joins TRBV9 and TRBJ1-1; D perhaps matches TRBD1 (6 bases). Germline V CDR1 and CDR2: SGDLS, YYNGEE. CDR3 length equals 14 residues. Between the trimmed V and J ends, which lost 4 bases and 1 base, there was a span of 11 bases.

This sequence joins TRBV7-9 and TRBJ2-7, with a possible D match to TRBD2 (6 bases). CDR1 is SEHNR and CDR2 is FQNEAQ in the germline V gene (reference sequence). With 8 bases removed from V and 3 bases from J, the gap between germline ends came to 8 bases. CDR3 size: 11 residues. The CDR3 coding sequence is TGTGCCAGCGCGGGGAGCTACGAGCAGTACTTC. Its protein product is CASAGSYEQYF.

The chain links TRBV19 to TRBJ1-5; D possibly corresponds to TRBD1 (5 bases). The V gene's germline CDR1 is LNHDA and CDR2 SQIVND (reference sequence). The CDR3 length is 15 residues. Trimming removed 7 bases at V and 0 bases at J, with 13 bases between. DNA for the CDR3: TGTGCCAGTAAAATGGGGGTCACTAGCAATCAGCCCCAGCATTTT. This sequence encodes CASKMGVTSNQPQHF.

There are a few counts of this clone. This sample also contains other DNA sequences that code for the same CDR3. The J gene is TRBJ1-5, the V gene TRBV6-5; TRBD1 matches at 8 bases. J lost 4 bases, V lost 6 bases, and 5 bases had no gene match. This CDR3 is 14 amino acids long. Germline CDR1 MNHEY, CDR2 SVGAGI. The CDR3 DNA sequence: TGTGCCAGCAGGCGGACAGGGCGGAATCAGCCCCAGCATTTT. It is translated as CASRRTGRNQPQHF.

CDR3 amino acids: CASSYDGTSDYNEQFF. The CDR3 DNA sequence: TGTGCCAGCAGTTACGATGGGACTAGCGATTACAATGAGCAGTTCTTC. This sequence joins TRBV7-3 and TRBJ2-1; 10 positions agree with TRBD2. The CDR3 covers 16 residues. Germline trimming cut 6 bases from V and 4 bases from J; bases unmatched to any gene: 9. Germline V CDR1 and CDR2: SGHTA, FQGTGA.

V gene TRBV5-4 combines with J gene TRBJ2-7; 7 nucleotides match TRBD1. In germline, CDR1 is SGHNT, CDR2 YYREEE (reference sequence). The CDR3 totals 13 residues. Trimming removed 4 bases from V and 6 bases from J; junction bases left unmatched: 7. The CDR3 region has the DNA TGTGCCAGCAGCCAAGGGGACAGATTCGAGCAGTACTTC. This gives the protein CASSQGDRFEQYF.

This clone was picked up one time. The V and J genes are TRBV18 and TRBJ1-2; D is possibly TRBD1 (5 bases). The CDR3 runs to 14 residues. Germline CDR1 KGHSH, CDR2 LQKENI. V lost 3 bases to trimming and J lost 1 base, with 9 bases between them. Written as DNA, the CDR3 is TGTGCCAGCTCACCGGACAACTATAACTATGGCTACACCTTC. It yields the protein CASSPDNYNYGYTF.

V is TRBV5-4 and J is TRBJ2-3; D is unclear. The germline V gene has CDR1 SGHNT and CDR2 YYREEE (reference sequence). CDR3 length: 17 amino acids. V lost 1 base to trimming and J lost 0 bases, with 15 bases between them. DNA for the CDR3: TGTGCCAGCAGCTTGAACCTTCCAACCATTAGCACAGATACGCAGTATTTT. Amino acid sequence: CASSLNLPTISTDTQYF.

This clone is a singleton in its sample. The CDR3 loop is CASSGGTHDLSYNEQFF. Written as DNA, the CDR3 is TGTGCCAGCAGCGGAGGGACTCACGACCTTTCCTACAATGAGCAGTTCTTC. V is TRBV9 and J is TRBJ2-1; D may be TRBD2 (6 bases). V was shortened by 3 bases and J by 1 base, with 17 bases between the two germline ends. The CDR3 is made up of 17 amino acids. Germline V gene lookup returns CDR1 SGDLS and CDR2 YYNGEE.

V is TRBV18 and J is TRBJ2-7; tentatively, D is TRBD1 or TRBD2 (5 bases each). The CDR3 is 15 amino acids. Germline V gene sequence: CDR1 KGHSH, CDR2 LQKENI. The V gene lost 0 bases and the J gene lost 7 bases, with 16 bases spanning the gap. The CDR3 DNA sequence: TGTGCCAGCTCACCACCGAGGGTAGGGGCAATGGAGCAGTACTTC. This translates into CASSPPRVGAMEQYF.

The rearrangement joins TRBV5-4 to TRBJ2-5; D is perhaps TRBD1 or TRBD2 (6 bases each). The CDR3 totals 14 residues. Germline V gene data show CDR1 as SGHNT and CDR2 as YYREEE (reference sequence). The V and J ends lost 6 bases and 2 bases respectively, with 14 bases between them. DNA of the CDR3: TGTGCCAGCACCCGGGGGACAAATCAAGAGACCCAGTACTTC. Translated, it gives CASTRGTNQETQYF.